The clone carrying this T cell receptor (beta chain) was counted many times. What it recognizes is unknown. What the library attached to individual cDNA molecules were unique molecular identifiers. Per the study methods: TCRs per sample had a median of roughly 96,000 and ranged from 23,224 to 690,600. TCRdb analysed the RACE reads with MiXCR anew, one entry per CDR3 protein. For this entry, the V and J calls and clone size follow TCRdb and not the study's own pipeline. The sample consists of 370,000 or so distinct CDR3 sequences, more than 4.5% of them appearing once. These data originate in a study of human T cells and chemical hapten exposure. Findings and caveats of the study: Clustering by CDR3 similarity yielded significantly more large clusters from expanded TCRs than controls. The immune response of these alopecia patients might not match healthy individuals'.

Looked up from germline, CDR1 is SQVTM and CDR2 is ANQGSEA. The CDR3 has 15 residues. Trimming left V 0 bases short and J 0 bases short, with 11 bases between. The time point denotes: patch test 1, 2 weeks after DPC sensitization. Treatment of the sample: therapeutic diphenylcyclopropenone sensitization with weekly scalp DPC. The receptor comes from a woman aged 45-59 years with alopecia areata. Some clones in this sample may be carry-over from other donors' samples. This sample comprised whole blood, obtained in connection with sensitization to the hapten diphenylcyclopropenone (DPC). This sequence joins TRBV29-1 and TRBJ1-2, with unresolved D. CDR3 nucleotides: TGCAGCGTTGAAGATCCGGCAGCTTCTAACTATGGCTACACCTTC. It yields the protein CSVEDPAASNYGYTF. The whole variable domain, remainder taken from reference TRBV29-1 and TRBJ1-2, is SAVISQKPSRDICQRGTSLTIQCQVDSQVTMMFWYRQQPGQSLTLIATANQGSEATYESGFVIDKFPISRPNLTFSTLTVSNMSPEDSSIYLCSVEDPAASNYGYTFGSGTRLTVV.